Below are 25 T cell receptor beta chains sequenced from a single sample in a study of cytomegalovirus exposure and HLA in healthy donors. Sequenced by immunoSEQ multiplex PCR; TCRdb stores in-frame clones only, minus some. The sample contains tens of thousands of clones, about 85% of which appear only once. Sequencing was performed on PBMCs. The receptors here all came from a man younger than 30 in good health and CMV-seropositive.

The chain recombines TRBV9 with TRBJ1-4; the D is unclear. This CDR3 spans 15 amino acids. Trimming took off 4 bases at V and 8 bases at J, with 18 bases between the two ends. Germline CDR1 SGDLS, CDR2 YYNGEE. This chain's CDR3 is CASSPRAGIGEKLFF. The CDR3 bases are TGTGCCAGCAGCCCACGCGCGGGTATAGGGGAAAAACTGTTTTTT.

This clone was counted a few times. The rearrangement uses TRBV4-2 and TRBJ2-5; 11 bases are a match to TRBD1. The V gene end was trimmed by 4 bases and the J gene end by 4 bases; junction bases not matched to a gene: 5. The germline CDR1 and CDR2 sequences are LGHNA and YNFKEQ. The CDR3 extends over 15 amino acids. The CDR3 DNA reads as TGTGCCAGCAGCCGAGGACAGGGGGCGCGAGAGACCCAGTACTTC. It is translated as CASSRGQGARETQYF.

This chain links TRBV27 with TRBJ1-2; D might be TRBD1 (5 bases). Per germline, CDR1 MNHEY and CDR2 SMNVEV (reference sequence). Trimming removed 0 bases from V and 6 bases from J, with 20 bases in between. This CDR3 region has 17 residues. CDR3 nucleotides: TGTGCCAGCAGTTTATCCTCCGGGGGAATCATCTTAGATGGCTACACCTTC. Its translation: CASSLSSGGIILDGYTF.

The chain carries TRBV9 and TRBJ1-1; D perhaps matches TRBD1 (5 bases). V was pared by 5 bases and J by 3 bases, with 11 bases between. Germline loops: CDR1 SGDLS, CDR2 YYNGEE. The CDR3 is 13 residues long. In DNA form, the CDR3 reads TGTGCCAGCAGTCTTGGGGGGGACACTGAAGCTTTCTTT. Translating gives CASSLGGDTEAFF. Full variable domain (rest looked up from reference TRBV9 and TRBJ1-1): DSGVTQTPKHLITATGQRVTLRCSPRSGDLSVYWYQQSLDQGLQFLIQYYNGEERAKGNILERFSAQQFPDLHSELNLSSLELGDSALYFCASSLGGDTEAFFGQGTRLTVV.

This clone has a single count. This CDR3 reads CASSTRQGRLVEAFF. CDR3 bases: TGTGCCAGCAGTACTCGACAGGGTAGATTAGTTGAAGCTTTCTTT. The chain carries TRBV2 and TRBJ1-1, with 7 bases that match TRBD1. Trimming removed 5 bases from V and 7 bases from J; junction bases left unmatched: 13. The CDR3 extends over 15 amino acids. Germline assignment: CDR1 SNHLY and CDR2 FYNNEI.

The gene calls are TRBV21-1 and TRBJ2-7; the D call of TRBD1 is as the table states it, not checked on the DNA. TRBV21-1 is labeled a pseudogene. CDR3 length equals 15 residues. In DNA, the CDR3 is TGTGCCAGCAGCAAAGGGCCCGGACAGGTATACGAGCAGTACGTC. Translated: CASSKGPGQVYEQYV.

The genes are TRBV21-1 and TRBJ2-7; TRBD2, the table's D call, lacks a check against the DNA. TRBV21-1 is a known pseudogene. The CDR3 extends over 18 amino acids. CDR3 nucleotide sequence: TGTGCCAGCAGCAAAGCCCCACCACTAGCGGAGAGCTCCTACGAGCAGTACGTC. This encodes CASSKAPPLAESSYEQYV.

This chain joins TRBV5-1 and TRBJ2-1, with 7 bases fitting TRBD1. CDR3 length equals 15 residues. Germline V lookup: CDR1 SGHRS, CDR2 YFSETQ. V was pared by 0 bases and J by 3 bases, with 3 bases of the junction left unmatched. The CDR3 DNA is TGCGCCAGCAGCTTGGCGGGACAGAACTACAATGAGCAGTTCTTC. It yields the protein CASSLAGQNYNEQFF.

The chain has TRBV5-4 and TRBJ2-5; 9 bases are shared with TRBD2. V lost 1 base and J lost 5; bases outside the gene matches: 6. The germline CDR1 and CDR2 sequences are SGHNT and YYREEE (reference sequence). This CDR3 is 15 amino acids long. CDR3 amino acids: CASSLYAGGMETQYF. In DNA, the CDR3 is TGTGCCAGCAGCTTGTATGCGGGAGGGATGGAGACCCAGTACTTC. Using reference TRBV5-4 and TRBJ2-5 for the parts outside the CDR3, the full variable domain is ETGVTQSPTHLIKTRGQQVTLRCSSQSGHNTVSWYQQALGQGPQFIFQYYREEENGRGNFPPRFSGLQFPNYSSELNVNALELDDSALYLCASSLYAGGMETQYFGPGTRLLVL.

V is TRBV6-1 and J is TRBJ2-7; 8 positions match TRBD1. After removal of 6 bases from V and 6 bases from J, the junction contained 4 bases not matched to a gene. The CDR3 extends over 12 amino acids. Per germline, CDR1 MNHNS and CDR2 SASEGT. In nucleotides, the CDR3 is TGTGCCAGCAGCTTTGACAGGGGCGAGCAGTACGTC. It specifies CASSFDRGEQYV.

This clone occurred once. V gene TRBV5-4 combines with J gene TRBJ2-5; possible D gene TRBD2, 5 bases. The CDR3 is 13 residues long. From germline, CDR1 is SGHNT and CDR2 YYREEE (reference sequence). V lost 2 bases, J lost 5 bases, and 10 bases lay in between. The CDR3 is CASSLATGETQYF. Written as DNA, the CDR3 is TGTGCCAGCAGCTTAGCCACGGGGGAGACCCAGTACTTC.

This clone was recorded once. This sequence joins TRBV5-6 and TRBJ1-4; D is unclear. Germline V gene lookup returns CDR1 SGHDT and CDR2 YYEEEE. The CDR3 length is 15 residues. V was cut by 4 bases and J by 3 bases, with 13 bases left in between. The CDR3 spells CASSRSVAANEKLFF. In DNA form, the CDR3 reads TGTGCCAGCAGCCGTTCAGTAGCGGCTAATGAAAAACTGTTTTTT.

This clone has just one count. This CDR3 reads CASGGTSDNEQFF. As DNA, the CDR3 is TGTGCCAGCGGCGGGACTAGCGACAATGAGCAGTTCTTC. The chain is built from TRBV18 and TRBJ2-1, with 10 nucleotides matching TRBD2. Germline CDR1 reads KGHSH; CDR2 reads LQKENI. There are 13 residues in the CDR3. V trimming: 8 bases; J trimming: 5 bases; junction bases outside the gene matches: 3.

This chain joins TRBV4-1 and TRBJ2-1; 7 bases are shared with TRBD2. The CDR3 has 16 amino acids. The ends lost 0 bases at V and 7 bases at J; junction bases unmatched: 9. CDR1 and CDR2 from the germline V gene are MGHRA and YSYEKL. The CDR3 DNA is TGCGCCAGCAGCCAAGATATCGGGGGAGGGAGAAATGAGCAGTTCTTC. Amino acids: CASSQDIGGGRNEQFF.

This chain connects TRBV6-1 to TRBJ1-1; TRBD1 might be the D (5 bases). CDR3 length: 17 residues. V was trimmed by 5 bases and J by 0 bases, leaving 19 bases between them. CDR1 MNHNS and CDR2 SASEGT come from the germline V gene. The CDR3 sequence: CASSQDRDSYMNTEAFF. The CDR3 DNA reads TGTGCCAGCAGTCAAGACCGGGACTCATATATGAACACTGAAGCTTTCTTT.

The chain links TRBV28 to TRBJ1-1; D unresolved. The CDR3 has 11 residues. V dropped 5 bases and J dropped 8 bases, with 9 bases sitting between them. Germline CDR1 and CDR2: MDHEN and SYDVKM. The CDR3 region is CASSITAEAFF. DNA for the CDR3: TGTGCCAGCAGTATTACAGCCGAAGCTTTCTTT.

The V and J genes are TRBV2 and TRBJ2-4, with D possibly TRBD1 on 6 matching bases. CDR3 length: 16 residues. The V end was cut by 3 bases, the J end by 0 bases, with 12 bases between. Germline CDR1 and CDR2: SNHLY and FYNNEI. The CDR3 protein is CASSDNQGLAKNIQYF. The DNA for the CDR3 is TGTGCCAGCAGTGACAATCAGGGGTTAGCCAAAAACATTCAGTACTTC.

The genes are TRBV14 and TRBJ2-1; D uncertain. The CDR3 spans 13 residues. Trimming cost V 3 bases and J 5 bases, with 8 bases left between them. Germline V CDR1 and CDR2: SGHDN, FVKESK. The CDR3 here is CASSQVRNNEQFF. The CDR3 DNA is TGTGCCAGCAGCCAGGTGCGGAACAATGAGCAGTTCTTC.

This chain links TRBV15 with TRBJ2-7; D possibly corresponds to TRBD2 (6 bases). CDR3 length equals 14 residues. Trimming removed 0 bases from V and 4 bases from J, with 10 bases in between. Germline CDR1 reads LNHNV; CDR2 reads YYDKDF (reference sequence). The CDR3 DNA follows: TGTGCCACCAGCAGAGATATCGGGGGTTACGAGCAGTACGTC. This gives the protein CATSRDIGGYEQYV.

This chain joins TRBV25-1 and TRBJ2-6, with D perhaps matching TRBD1 (5 bases). Germline lookup yields CDR1 MGHDK and CDR2 SYGVNS. The CDR3 runs 16 residues. V shed 9 bases and J shed 2 bases, with 17 bases lying between them. In DNA, the CDR3 is TGTGCCAGTTCGACAGACTTTACGCCTGGGGCCAACGTCCTGACTTTC. Translated, it gives CASSTDFTPGANVLTF.

The V gene is TRBV9, the J gene TRBJ1-1; 7 positions match TRBD1. The V gene end was trimmed by 2 bases and the J gene end by 4 bases; junction bases not matched to a gene: 8. CDR1 and CDR2 (germline): SGDLS, YYNGEE. This CDR3 region has 15 residues. CDR3: CASSVATQGSTEAFF. The CDR3 nucleotides are TGTGCCAGCAGCGTCGCCACACAGGGGAGCACTGAAGCTTTCTTT.

The gene calls are TRBV5-1 and TRBJ2-1; 9 bases align to TRBD1. V gave up 4 bases and J gave up 6 bases; unmatched junction bases: 11. This CDR3 spans 16 amino acids. CDR1 is SGHRS and CDR2 is YFSETQ in the germline V gene. The DNA for the CDR3 is TGCGCCAGCAGCCCGCTACTACAGGGGGCGGGCAATGAGCAGTTCTTC. This codes for CASSPLLQGAGNEQFF.

This chain joins TRBV5-1 and TRBJ2-7; 8 nucleotides line up with TRBD1. The CDR3 loop spans 14 amino acids. V shed 2 bases, J shed 4 bases, and the junction held 5 bases outside the gene matches. Germline CDR1 SGHRS, CDR2 YFSETQ. The CDR3 region has the DNA TGCGCCAGCAGCTTCCGGACAGGGACGTACGAGCAGTACTTC. Translating gives CASSFRTGTYEQYF.

This chain joins TRBV4-1 and TRBJ2-7; TRBD1 agrees at 10 bases. V shed 4 bases and J 4 bases; nucleotides not matched to a gene: 4. This CDR3 is 14 amino acids long. Germline lookup yields CDR1 MGHRA and CDR2 YSYEKL. Here the CDR3 DNA reads TGCGCCAGCAGCCGGTGGGACAGGGGTTACGAGCAGTACTTC. Its translation is CASSRWDRGYEQYF.

V gene TRBV28 combines with J gene TRBJ1-4; D uncertain. Germline values: CDR1 MDHEN, CDR2 SYDVKM. The length of the CDR3 is 12 residues. V was clipped by 6 bases and J by 4 bases, with 6 bases between them. The CDR3 region is CASRNGNEKLFF. Written as DNA, the CDR3 is TGTGCCAGCAGGAACGGTAATGAAAAACTGTTTTTT.